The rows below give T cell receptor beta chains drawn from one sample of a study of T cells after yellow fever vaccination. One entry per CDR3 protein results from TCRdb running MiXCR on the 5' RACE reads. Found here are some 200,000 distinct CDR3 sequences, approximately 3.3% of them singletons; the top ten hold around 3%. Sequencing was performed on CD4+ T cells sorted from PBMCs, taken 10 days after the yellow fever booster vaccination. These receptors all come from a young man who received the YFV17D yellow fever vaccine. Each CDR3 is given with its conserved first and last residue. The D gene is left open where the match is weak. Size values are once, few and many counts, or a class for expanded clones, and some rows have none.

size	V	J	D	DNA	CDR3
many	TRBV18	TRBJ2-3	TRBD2	TGTGCCAGCTCACCTAGCGGGTTCACGGGTACGCAGTATTTT	CASSPSGFTGTQYF
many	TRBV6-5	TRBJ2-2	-	TGTGCCAGCAGTGTAGCTTCGAACACCGGGGAGCTGTTTTTT	CASSVASNTGELFF
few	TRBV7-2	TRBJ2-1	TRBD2	TGTGCCAGCAGCTTACAGACAGCGGGGGTCGGAGATGAGCAGTTCTTC	CASSLQTAGVGDEQFF
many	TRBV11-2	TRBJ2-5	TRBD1	TGTGCCAGCAGCTCTGGATTTAGACAGGGCCAAGAGACCCAGTACTTC	CASSSGFRQGQETQYF
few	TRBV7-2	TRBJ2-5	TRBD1	TGTGCCAGCAGCTTACACCGGGACAGGCCAGGGGCCCAGTACTTC	CASSLHRDRPGAQYF
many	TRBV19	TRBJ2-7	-	TGTGCCAGTAGTCCCCCGGCGACCGACGAGCAGTACTTC	CASSPPATDEQYF
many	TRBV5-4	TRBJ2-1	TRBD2	TGTGCCAGCAGCCCGGCGGGGGGGGCTTACAATGAGCAGTTCTTC	CASSPAGGAYNEQFF
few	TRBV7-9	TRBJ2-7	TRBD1	TGTGCCAGCAGCTACGGGACAGGGTTCTCCTACGAGCAGTACTTC	CASSYGTGFSYEQYF
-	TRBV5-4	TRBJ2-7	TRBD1	TGTGCCAGCACCGACAAACGGACAGGGCCTGGCGAGCAGTACTTC	CASTDKRTGPGEQYF
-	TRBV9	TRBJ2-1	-	TGTGCCAGCAGCGTAGAGGAGGGGCCCTACAATGAGCAGTTCTTC	CASSVEEGPYNEQFF
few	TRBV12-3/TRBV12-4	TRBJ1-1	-	TGTGCCAGCAGGCCTACAGGGTACGGGACTGAAGCTTTCTTT	CASRPTGYGTEAFF
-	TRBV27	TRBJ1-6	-	TGTGCCAGCAGTGAGTTGCGACAACCCCCGAATTCACCCCTCCACTTT	CASSELRQPPNSPLHF
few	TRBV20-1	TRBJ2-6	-	TGCAGTGCTAGAGTGGCAGGGTTCACTGGGGCCAACGTCCTGACTTTC	CSARVAGFTGANVLTF
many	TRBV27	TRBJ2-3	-	TGTGCCAGCAGTGAGGAAAGACTCAGCACAGATACGCAGTATTTT	CASSEERLSTDTQYF
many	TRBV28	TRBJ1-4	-	TGTGCCAGCAGTTCGGACACAAACGAAAAACTGTTTTTT	CASSSDTNEKLFF
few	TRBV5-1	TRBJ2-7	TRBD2	TGCGCCAGCAGCTCCTACGGGGGGGCCTGGGAGCAGTACTTC	CASSSYGGAWEQYF
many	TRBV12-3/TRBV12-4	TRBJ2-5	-	TGTGCCAGCAGTTCCGGGGGCGAGACCCAGTACTTC	CASSSGGETQYF
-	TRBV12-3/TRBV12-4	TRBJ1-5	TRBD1	TGTGCCAGCAGTCACGGACAGGCAAATCAGCCCCAGCATTTT	CASSHGQANQPQHF
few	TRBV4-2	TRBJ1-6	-	TGTGCCAGCAGCCAAGCGTCTTTGGGTGTTAATTCACCCCTCCACTTT	CASSQASLGVNSPLHF
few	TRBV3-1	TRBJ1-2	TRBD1	TGTGCCAGCAGCCGAAAACCACCCGGACAGGGTAACTATGGCTACACCTTC	CASSRKPPGQGNYGYTF
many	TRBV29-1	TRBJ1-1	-	TGCAGCGTTGAAGATCCCCAGGGAATGGACACTGAAGCTTTCTTT	CSVEDPQGMDTEAFF
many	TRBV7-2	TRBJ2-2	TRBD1	TGTGCCAGCAGCCCTTCGGACAGGGGGTACACCGGGGAGCTGTTTTTT	CASSPSDRGYTGELFF
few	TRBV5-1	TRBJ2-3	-	TGCGCCAGCAGCTTAGGGGGGACCACAGATACGCAGTATTTT	CASSLGGTTDTQYF
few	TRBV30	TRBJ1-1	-	TGTGCCTGGAGTGTTAGACTAGAAGCTTTCTTT	CAWSVRLEAFF
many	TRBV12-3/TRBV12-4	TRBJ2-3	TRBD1	TGTGCCAGCAGTCGACAGGGGGGTTCAGATACGCAGTATTTT	CASSRQGGSDTQYF
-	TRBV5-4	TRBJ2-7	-	TGTGCCAGCAGCTTGTCTAGGGGGGTCATAACCTACGAGCAGTACTTC	CASSLSRGVITYEQYF
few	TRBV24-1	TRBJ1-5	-	TGTGCCACCAGCCCATCCAGAGATCAGCCCCAGCATTTT	CATSPSRDQPQHF
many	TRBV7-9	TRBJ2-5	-	TGTGCCAGCAGCCCTAAGACCCGGATTCAAGAGACCCAGTACTTC	CASSPKTRIQETQYF
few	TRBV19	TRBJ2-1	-	TGTGCCAGTAGTCTGTCTGGCGGGGTTTCCTACAATGAGCAGTTCTTC	CASSLSGGVSYNEQFF
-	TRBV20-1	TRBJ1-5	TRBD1	TGCAGTGCTAGAGTTGAGAGAGGGGGCCGTGATCAGCCCCAGCATTTT	CSARVERGGRDQPQHF
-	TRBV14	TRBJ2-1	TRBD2	TGTGCCAGCAGCCAGTGGACTAGCGGTAGGGATGAGCAGTTCTTC	CASSQWTSGRDEQFF
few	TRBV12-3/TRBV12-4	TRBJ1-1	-	TGTGCCAGCAGTTTTGCTCTGGCACTCCCTGAAGCTTTCTTT	CASSFALALPEAFF
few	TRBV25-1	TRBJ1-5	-	TGTGCCAGCAGTCCCCATGGGCAGGGGAGTCAGCCCCAGCATTTT	CASSPHGQGSQPQHF
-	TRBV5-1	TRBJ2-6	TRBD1	TGCGCCAGCAGCTTGGCCGGGACAGGGGGGTCTGGGGCCAACGTCCTGACTTTC	CASSLAGTGGSGANVLTF
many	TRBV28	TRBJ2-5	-	TGTGCCAGCAGTTTGGCTGGGCGGGGTGAGACCCAGTACTTC	CASSLAGRGETQYF
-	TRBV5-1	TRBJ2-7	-	TGCGCCAGCAGCTCACAACTCGGGGCGGTCCGTTACGAGCAGTACTTC	CASSSQLGAVRYEQYF
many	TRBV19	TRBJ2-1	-	TGTGCCAGTAGTAACCAGGGCATGGAGCAGTTCTTC	CASSNQGMEQFF
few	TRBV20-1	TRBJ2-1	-	TGCAGTGCTAGTGGGGGTGAGCAGTTCTTC	CSASGGEQFF
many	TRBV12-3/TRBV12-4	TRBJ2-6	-	TGTGCCAGCAGTGACTCTGGGGCCAACGTCCTGACTTTC	CASSDSGANVLTF
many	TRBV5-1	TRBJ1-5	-	TGCGCCAGCAGCCCGTCAGGGCCTCAGCCCCAGCATTTT	CASSPSGPQPQHF
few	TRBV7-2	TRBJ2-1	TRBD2	TGTGCCAGCTCCATGCTAGCGGAGTACAATGAGCAGTTCTTC	CASSMLAEYNEQFF
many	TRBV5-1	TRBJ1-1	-	TGCGCCAGCGGGGCGGCGTTGAACACTGAAGCTTTCTTT	CASGAALNTEAFF
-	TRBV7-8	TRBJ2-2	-	TGTGCCAGCAGCTCAAGGACAGTAACGAACACCGGGGAGCTGTTTTTT	CASSSRTVTNTGELFF
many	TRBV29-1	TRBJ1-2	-	TGCAGCGGTTTGACAGGAAATGGCTACACCTTC	CSGLTGNGYTF
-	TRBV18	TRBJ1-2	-	TGTGCCAGCTCACCACGGATCCAGGGGAGAGCCGATATCGGCTACACCTTC	CASSPRIQGRADIGYTF
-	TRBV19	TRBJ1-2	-	TGTGCCAGTAGCTCCGGAGGATTGGGGGCGGAACACTATGGCTACACCTTC	CASSSGGLGAEHYGYTF
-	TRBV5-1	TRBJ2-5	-	TGCGCCAGCAGGAACAGGGGAGGGTCGGAGACCCAGTACTTC	CASRNRGGSETQYF
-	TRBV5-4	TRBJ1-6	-	TGTGCCAGCAGCTTGAAGGGGTATAATTCACCCCTCCACTTT	CASSLKGYNSPLHF
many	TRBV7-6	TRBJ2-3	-	TGTGCCAGCAGCCCAGCGGGCGGTACGCAGTATTTT	CASSPAGGTQYF